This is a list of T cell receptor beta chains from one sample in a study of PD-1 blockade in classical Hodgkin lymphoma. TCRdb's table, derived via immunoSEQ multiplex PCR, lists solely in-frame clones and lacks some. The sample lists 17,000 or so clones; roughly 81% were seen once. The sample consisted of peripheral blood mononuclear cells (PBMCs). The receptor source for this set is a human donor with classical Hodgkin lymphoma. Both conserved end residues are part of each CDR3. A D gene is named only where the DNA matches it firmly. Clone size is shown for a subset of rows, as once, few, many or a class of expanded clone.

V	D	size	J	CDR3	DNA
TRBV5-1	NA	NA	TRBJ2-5	CASSLNGGIVGGETQYF	TGCGCCAGCAGCTTGAACGGCGGGATTGTAGGCGGGGAGACCCAGTACTTC
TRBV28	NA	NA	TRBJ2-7	CASRDPGTRYEQYF	TGTGCCAGCAGAGACCCCGGGACTCGCTACGAGCAGTACTTC
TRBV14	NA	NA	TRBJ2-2	CASNDHNTGELFF	TGTGCCAGCAACGACCATAACACCGGGGAGCTGTTTTTT
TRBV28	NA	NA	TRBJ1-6	CASSLWAQGTGNSPLHF	TGTGCCAGCAGTTTATGGGCCCAGGGGACGGGGAATTCACCCCTCCACTTT
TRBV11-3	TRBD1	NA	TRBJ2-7	CASSFVTGGEQYF	TGTGCCAGCAGCTTCGTTACAGGGGGCGAGCAGTACTTC
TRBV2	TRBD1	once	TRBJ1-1	CASTLTFTGGEAFF	TGTGCCAGCACCCTAACTTTTACAGGGGGGGAAGCTTTCTTT
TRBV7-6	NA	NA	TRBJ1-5	CASSLGGTNQPQHF	TGTGCCAGCAGCTTAGGCGGCACCAATCAGCCCCAGCATTTT
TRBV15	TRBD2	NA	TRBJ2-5	CATSRFISGLIDF	TGTGCCACCAGCAGATTCATATCGGGACTAATCGACTTC
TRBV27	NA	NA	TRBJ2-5	CASRIRTETQYF	TGTGCCAGCAGGATTAGGACAGAGACCCAGTACTTC
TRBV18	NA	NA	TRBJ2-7	CASSPLSRTPILWEQYF	TGTGCCAGCTCACCACTGTCCAGGACTCCGATCCTCTGGGAGCAGTACTTC
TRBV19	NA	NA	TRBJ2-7	CASSIAGLLHEQYF	TGTGCCAGTAGTATAGCCGGACTCCTCCACGAGCAGTACTTC
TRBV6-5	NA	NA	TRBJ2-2	CASTARAAGELFF	TGTGCCAGCACTGCGCGGGCGGCCGGGGAGCTGTTTTTT
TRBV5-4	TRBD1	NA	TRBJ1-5	CASSYSTGTSNQPQHF	TGTGCCAGCAGCTACTCGACAGGGACTAGCAATCAGCCCCAGCATTTT
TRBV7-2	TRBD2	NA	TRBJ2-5	CASSANWGLAEETQYF	TGTGCCAGCAGCGCGAATTGGGGACTAGCGGAAGAGACCCAGTACTTC
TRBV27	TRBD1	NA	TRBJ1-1	CASSSGQGAAPEAFF	TGTGCCAGCAGTTCCGGACAGGGCGCGGCTCCTGAAGCTTTCTTT
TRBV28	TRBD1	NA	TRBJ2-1	CASSPRQGASEQFF	TGTGCCAGCAGTCCACGACAGGGGGCTAGTGAGCAGTTCTTC
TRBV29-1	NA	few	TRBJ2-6	CSVEISGANVLTF	TGCAGCGTTGAAATCTCTGGGGCCAACGTCCTGACTTTC
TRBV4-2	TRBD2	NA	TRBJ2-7	CASSQGDYYEQYF	TGTGCCAGCAGCCAAGGGGACTACTACGAGCAGTACTTC
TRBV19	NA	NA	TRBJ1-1	CASRRTANTEAFF	TGTGCCAGTAGACGGACAGCGAACACTGAAGCTTTCTTT
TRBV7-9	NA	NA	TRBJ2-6	CASSFEGSHSGANVLTF	TGTGCCAGCAGCTTCGAGGGGTCCCACTCTGGGGCCAACGTCCTGACTTTC
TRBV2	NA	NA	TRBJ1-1	CASQGYPGGPDTEAFF	TGTGCCAGTCAAGGTTACCCCGGTGGGCCAGACACTGAAGCTTTCTTT
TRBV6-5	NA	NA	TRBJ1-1	CASSLPGGEAFF	TGTGCCAGCAGTCTCCCGGGGGGTGAAGCTTTCTTT
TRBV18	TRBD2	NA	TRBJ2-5	CASSPSGGGETQYF	TGTGCCAGCTCACCCTCGGGAGGGGGAGAGACCCAGTACTTC
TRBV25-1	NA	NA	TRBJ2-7	CASSETLRAGHGPYEQYF	TGTGCCAGCAGTGAAACCCTGAGAGCGGGACATGGACCCTACGAGCAGTACTTC
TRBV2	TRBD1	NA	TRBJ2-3	CASSVDRVVDTQYF	TGTGCCAGCAGTGTGGACAGGGTGGTGGATACGCAGTATTTT
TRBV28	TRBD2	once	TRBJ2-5	CASSLDPLREETQYF	TGTGCCAGCAGTTTAGACCCTCTGCGGGAGGAGACCCAGTACTTC
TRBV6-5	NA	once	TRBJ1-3	CASSSGWRASGNTIYF	TGTGCCAGCAGTTCAGGTTGGCGGGCCTCTGGAAACACCATATATTTT
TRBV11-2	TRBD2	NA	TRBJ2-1	CASSYGLTSGRGNEQFF	TGTGCCAGCAGCTACGGCCTGACTAGCGGGAGGGGCAATGAGCAGTTCTTC
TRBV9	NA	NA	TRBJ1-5	CASSVDGSNQPQHF	TGTGCCAGCAGCGTAGATGGTAGCAATCAGCCCCAGCATTTT
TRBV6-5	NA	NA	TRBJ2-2	CASSYRTAANTGELFF	TGTGCCAGCAGTTACCGGACGGCCGCGAACACCGGGGAGCTGTTTTTT
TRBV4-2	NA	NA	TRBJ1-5	CASSQEVGANQPQHF	TGTGCCAGCAGCCAAGAGGTAGGGGCAAATCAGCCCCAGCATTTT
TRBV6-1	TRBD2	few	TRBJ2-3	CASSEASGSTDTQYF	TGTGCCAGCAGTGAAGCTAGCGGGAGCACAGATACGCAGTATTTT
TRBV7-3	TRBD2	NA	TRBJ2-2	CASSPGLASGELFF	TGTGCCAGCAGCCCCGGACTAGCGTCCGGGGAGCTGTTTTTT
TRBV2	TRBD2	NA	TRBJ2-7	CASSERAGVDEQYF	TGTGCCAGCAGTGAAAGAGCGGGAGTAGACGAGCAGTACTTC
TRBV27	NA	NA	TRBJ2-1	CASSPGISYNEQFF	TGTGCCAGCAGTCCGGGAATTTCCTACAATGAGCAGTTCTTC